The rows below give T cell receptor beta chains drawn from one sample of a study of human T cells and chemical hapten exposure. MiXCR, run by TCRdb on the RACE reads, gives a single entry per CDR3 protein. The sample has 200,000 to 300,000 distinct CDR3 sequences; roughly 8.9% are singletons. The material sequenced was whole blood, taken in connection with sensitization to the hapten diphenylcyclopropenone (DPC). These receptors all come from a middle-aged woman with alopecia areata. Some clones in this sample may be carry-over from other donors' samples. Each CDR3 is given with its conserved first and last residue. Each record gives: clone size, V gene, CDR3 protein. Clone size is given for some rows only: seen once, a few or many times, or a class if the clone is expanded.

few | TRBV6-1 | CASSEPGFQPQHF
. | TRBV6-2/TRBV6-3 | CASSPPYSTARFYGYTF
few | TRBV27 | CASSLTGVGGGEQYF
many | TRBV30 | CAWSQRRRYNLHYEQYF
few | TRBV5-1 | CASSSNGGPYEQYF
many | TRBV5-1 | CASSFQGKRSYEQYF
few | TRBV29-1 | CSVGKGVSYEQYF
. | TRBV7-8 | CASSLRPRGVHEQYF
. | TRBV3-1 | CASQTRGTGELFF
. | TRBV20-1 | CSAVPGRGYNSPLHF
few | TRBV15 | CATSVSGELFF
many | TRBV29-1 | CSGGQGSYEQYF
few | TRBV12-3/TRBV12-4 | CASSFRGTGTYEQYF
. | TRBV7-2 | CASSLAPWARNEKLFF
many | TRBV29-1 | CSAQTGGEAQYF
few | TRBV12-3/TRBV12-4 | CASSLLVAKNIQYF
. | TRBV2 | CAGDSGRNEQFF
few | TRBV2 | CASTRGAGPGANVLTF
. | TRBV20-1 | CSASRREGPDTQYF
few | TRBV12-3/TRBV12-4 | CASSGGGTAMGSGANVLTF
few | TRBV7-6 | CASSLAEVGNEQFF
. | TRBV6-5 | CASSYSGSFAGIITDTQYF
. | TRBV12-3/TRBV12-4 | CASSSGGTVNTEAFF
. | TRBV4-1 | CASSQGGLAGRTGELFF
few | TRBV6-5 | CASRYSPGDGYTF
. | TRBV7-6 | CASSFRGVNNEQFF
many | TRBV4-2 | CASSQEGGPSSGNTIYF
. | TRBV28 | CASSSTPTGGGYTF
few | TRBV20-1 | CSAIPSTDTQYF
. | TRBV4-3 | CASSQDYGSPNQPQHF
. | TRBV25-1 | CASSTSQGLYEQYF
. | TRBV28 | CASSAVGRPETQYF
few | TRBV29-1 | CSVAGPRTDTQYF
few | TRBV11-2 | CASSPGLQNTQYF
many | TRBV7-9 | CASSLSQGEYGYTF
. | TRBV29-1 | CSVRGTGRYEQYF
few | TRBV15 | CATSRSGQPQHF
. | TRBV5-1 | CASSYQTGGQKNEQFF
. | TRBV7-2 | CASSLDWGRVNEKLFF
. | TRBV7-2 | CASSRGTSPDTQYF
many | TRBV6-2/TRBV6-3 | CASSYPTSGRLNEQFF
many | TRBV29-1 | CSVEATGPEAFF
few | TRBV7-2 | CASSPYSSSWEPQHF
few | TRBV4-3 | CASSRLGGSLEEKLFF
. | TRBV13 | CASSLVAGNTGELFF
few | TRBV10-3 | CAISETRAGELFF
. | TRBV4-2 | CASSQDPWPPNTGELFF
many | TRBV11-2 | CASSSMQGAGETQYF
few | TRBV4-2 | CASSQRQGPQDTQYF
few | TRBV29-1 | CSATGGLNQPQHF
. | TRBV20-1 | CSAPGTGYNEQFF
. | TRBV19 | CASSIVQGGAFF